A selection of T cell receptor beta chains follows, all from one sample in a study of identical twins. TCRdb re-called the 5' RACE reads through MiXCR, storing one row per CDR3 protein. This table has a few hundred thousand distinct CDR3 sequences, roughly 15% appearing once. This sample also belongs to another study, concerning yellow fever vaccine responses in identical twins.

Sequenced material: CD4+ T cells sorted from blood. These receptors all come from a woman younger than 35 in good health. Each CDR3 is given with its conserved first and last residue. The D gene is left open where the match is weak. Some rows have no size entry. The others give once, few or many, or a class for an expanded clone.

v_gene,abundance,j_gene,d_gene,CDR3aa,CDR3nt
TRBV6-1,.,TRBJ2-7,TRBD2,CASRVQGGTSYEQYF,TGTGCCAGCCGTGTTCAGGGAGGGACCTCCTACGAGCAGTACTTC
TRBV6-1,.,TRBJ2-5,.,CASKAMRAGLQETQYF,TGTGCCAGCAAGGCGATGCGGGCAGGCCTACAAGAGACCCAGTACTTC
TRBV9,few,TRBJ1-2,.,CASSVVPFGSDYGYTF,TGTGCCAGCAGCGTTGTTCCGTTTGGGTCGGACTATGGCTACACCTTC
TRBV7-2,few,TRBJ2-2,.,CASSRTRQVNTGELFF,TGTGCCAGCAGCCGAACTCGACAGGTGAACACCGGGGAGCTGTTTTTT
TRBV4-2,few,TRBJ2-2,.,CASSQEDKSSGELFF,TGTGCCAGCAGCCAAGAGGACAAGTCGTCCGGGGAGCTGTTTTTT
TRBV12-3/TRBV12-4,few,TRBJ1-5,TRBD1,CASRRDSSSNQPQHF,TGTGCCAGCAGACGGGACAGTTCTAGCAATCAGCCCCAGCATTTT
TRBV7-9,few,TRBJ2-2,.,CASSPAPGTITGELFF,TGTGCCAGCAGCCCAGCTCCAGGGACGATCACCGGGGAGCTGTTTTTT
TRBV6-1,few,TRBJ2-5,.,CASSQPFEGRKTQYF,TGTGCCAGCAGTCAACCCTTTGAGGGTCGAAAGACCCAGTACTTC
TRBV6-1,.,TRBJ2-6,.,CASYPHQGLQKSGANVLTF,TGTGCCAGCTACCCCCATCAGGGACTCCAAAAATCTGGGGCCAACGTCCTGACTTTC
TRBV12-3/TRBV12-4,.,TRBJ2-7,TRBD1,CASSSSPGTGGNEQYF,TGTGCCAGCAGCTCGTCCCCCGGGACAGGGGGGAACGAGCAGTACTTC
TRBV6-1,.,TRBJ1-4,.,CASSEGRLNEKLFF,TGTGCCAGCAGTGAAGGACGCTTAAATGAAAAACTGTTTTTT
TRBV11-3,few,TRBJ2-1,TRBD2,CASSGGAGGYNEQFF,TGTGCCAGCAGCGGGGGGGCGGGAGGTTACAATGAGCAGTTCTTC
TRBV7-9,.,TRBJ2-1,TRBD1,CASSPGTADEQFF,TGTGCCAGCAGCCCGGGGACAGCCGATGAGCAGTTCTTC
TRBV5-1,few,TRBJ2-1,TRBD2,CASSTIAGTYNEQFF,TGCGCCAGCAGCACCATAGCGGGGACCTACAATGAGCAGTTCTTC
TRBV20-1,.,TRBJ1-1,TRBD1,CSARDKGGLNTEAFF,TGCAGTGCTAGAGATAAAGGGGGCTTGAACACTGAAGCTTTCTTT
TRBV10-2,many,TRBJ1-1,.,CASSEPTINTEAFF,TGCGCCAGCAGTGAACCAACGATAAACACTGAAGCTTTCTTT
TRBV28,few,TRBJ2-3,.,CASSPIPSGVGTDTQYF,TGTGCCAGCAGTCCTATCCCTTCAGGGGTCGGAACAGATACGCAGTATTTT
TRBV12-3/TRBV12-4,.,TRBJ1-2,.,CASRPDTGGYTF,TGTGCCAGCAGACCTGACACAGGCGGCTACACCTTC
TRBV4-1,.,TRBJ2-1,TRBD1,CASSQALTTGNGEQFF,TGCGCCAGCAGCCAAGCCCTCACGACAGGGAATGGTGAGCAGTTCTTC
TRBV2,few,TRBJ2-6,.,CASSEQAASGANVLTF,TGTGCCAGCAGTGAACAGGCCGCCTCTGGGGCCAACGTCCTGACTTTC
TRBV7-8,few,TRBJ1-4,.,CASSLGRGPGEKLFF,TGTGCCAGCAGCTTAGGTCGGGGGCCGGGGGAAAAACTGTTTTTT
TRBV27,.,TRBJ2-3,TRBD1,CASSLRRDRMGVDTQYF,TGTGCCAGCAGTTTAAGAAGGGACAGGATGGGGGTGGATACGCAGTATTTT
TRBV14,few,TRBJ1-6,.,CASSLAANSPLHF,TGTGCCAGCAGCCTAGCCGCGAATTCACCCCTCCACTTT
TRBV3-1,.,TRBJ2-7,TRBD2,CASSSTGGIGSAYEQYF,TGTGCCAGCAGCTCCACGGGGGGGATCGGGTCGGCTTACGAGCAGTACTTC
TRBV6-5,few,TRBJ2-2,.,CASSYSGRGPNTGELFF,TGTGCCAGCAGTTACTCTGGGCGGGGGCCGAACACCGGGGAGCTGTTTTTT
TRBV28,.,TRBJ2-3,TRBD2,CASSLWGLAGKLGTQYF,TGTGCCAGCAGTTTATGGGGACTAGCGGGGAAGTTGGGTACGCAGTATTTT
TRBV4-2,once,TRBJ2-2,.,CASSPWGTDTGELFF,TGTGCCAGCAGCCCGTGGGGGACCGACACCGGGGAGCTGTTTTTT
TRBV5-1,few,TRBJ1-4,.,CASRITDEKLFF,TGCGCCAGCCGCATAACAGATGAAAAACTGTTTTTT
TRBV7-2,.,TRBJ1-5,TRBD1,CASSLGTAGPQHF,TGTGCCAGCAGCCTTGGGACAGCCGGGCCCCAGCATTTT
TRBV20-1,few,TRBJ2-2,.,CSARDTGARAGELFF,TGCAGTGCTAGAGATACGGGGGCGCGAGCCGGGGAGCTGTTTTTT
TRBV15,.,TRBJ1-1,.,CATSYRTGNTEAFF,TGTGCCACCAGCTACCGGACGGGTAACACTGAAGCTTTCTTT
TRBV15,few,TRBJ1-2,.,CATSTPEGGGGNYGYTF,TGTGCCACCAGCACTCCGGAAGGGGGTGGAGGGAACTATGGCTACACCTTC
TRBV20-1,.,TRBJ2-3,.,CSALEMGTDTQYF,TGCAGTGCGCTGGAGATGGGCACAGATACGCAGTATTTT
TRBV12-3/TRBV12-4,.,TRBJ1-6,.,CASSPGVDNSPLHF,TGTGCCAGCAGTCCAGGGGTTGATAATTCACCCCTCCACTTT
TRBV3-1,few,TRBJ1-2,.,CASSQADIPGYTF,TGTGCCAGCAGCCAAGCCGATATTCCGGGCTACACCTTC
TRBV20-1,few,TRBJ2-6,TRBD1,CSAPRQGNPSGANVLTF,TGCAGTGCTCCGAGACAGGGTAACCCCTCTGGGGCCAACGTCCTGACTTTC
TRBV5-1,.,TRBJ2-7,TRBD2,CASSWGTSGIYEQYF,TGCGCCAGCAGCTGGGGGACTAGCGGGATCTACGAGCAGTACTTC
TRBV3-1,many,TRBJ2-4,.,CASSQGAWTGDIQYF,TGTGCCAGCAGCCAAGGAGCGTGGACTGGAGACATTCAGTACTTC
TRBV15,.,TRBJ2-1,.,CATSPNPFGEQFF,TGTGCCACCAGCCCCAACCCATTCGGTGAGCAGTTCTTC
TRBV5-5,few,TRBJ2-1,TRBD2,CASSHEGLAGSGEQFF,TGTGCCAGCAGCCATGAAGGACTAGCGGGAAGTGGTGAGCAGTTCTTC
TRBV29-1,few,TRBJ2-7,TRBD2,CSVSPGLAGGEQYF,TGCAGCGTGAGTCCGGGACTAGCGGGAGGCGAGCAGTACTTC
TRBV2,.,TRBJ2-5,TRBD1,CASGEGDRVPQETQYF,TGTGCCAGCGGTGAGGGTGACAGGGTCCCCCAAGAGACCCAGTACTTC
TRBV5-5,.,TRBJ1-3,.,CASSLAPFSGNTIYF,TGTGCCAGCAGCTTGGCCCCGTTCTCTGGAAACACCATATATTTT